These T cell receptor beta chains were read from a single sample in a study of T cell therapy after organ transplantation. The method was immunoSEQ multiplex PCR; TCRdb's version includes in-frame clones alone and lacks a portion of them. The table records about 20,000 clones, about 83% of them present only once. These receptors are not linked to any known antigen. The sample here was CD8+ T cells from blood, taken after autologous CMV-specific T cell therapy. Receptors were obtained from a human patient who had received a solid organ transplant and had CMV disease. Some T cells may be supplied by the graft donor. The CDR3 runs from the conserved cysteine through the conserved F or W. The D gene is left open where the match is weak. Only some rows state a clone size, as once, few, many or a class for expanded clones.

d_call: TRBD2; j_call: TRBJ2-1; clone_size: NA; v_call: TRBV7-8; cdr3_nt: TGTGCCAGCAGCTTGGCTAGCGGGAGGGCCAATGAGCAGTTCTTC; cdr3_aa: CASSLASGRANEQFF
d_call: NA; j_call: TRBJ2-1; clone_size: NA; v_call: TRBV6-1; cdr3_nt: TGTGCCAGCAGTGAATGGGTAGGGGGGGCTTACAATGAGCAGTTCTTC; cdr3_aa: CASSEWVGGAYNEQFF
d_call: NA; j_call: TRBJ2-6; clone_size: NA; v_call: TRBV4-1; cdr3_nt: TGCGCCAGCAGCCAGGCTACGGGGGCCAACGTCCTGACTTTC; cdr3_aa: CASSQATGANVLTF
d_call: NA; j_call: TRBJ1-1; clone_size: NA; v_call: TRBV19; cdr3_nt: TGTGCCAGTAGTATGGGGATTGGCACTGAAGCTTTCTTT; cdr3_aa: CASSMGIGTEAFF
d_call: NA; j_call: TRBJ1-6; clone_size: NA; v_call: TRBV9; cdr3_nt: TGTGCCAGCAGCGGCGAAGGGGAAGTCAGGAATTCACCCCTCCACTTT; cdr3_aa: CASSGEGEVRNSPLHF
d_call: NA; j_call: TRBJ2-7; clone_size: NA; v_call: TRBV7-3; cdr3_nt: TGTGCCAGCAGCTTCGGACCGACCTACGAGCAGTACTTC; cdr3_aa: CASSFGPTYEQYF
d_call: TRBD2; j_call: TRBJ2-5; clone_size: NA; v_call: TRBV6-5; cdr3_nt: TGTGCCAGCACACCCCGGCGGGGGGGTGATGAGACCCAGTACTTC; cdr3_aa: CASTPRRGGDETQYF
d_call: NA; j_call: TRBJ2-3; clone_size: NA; v_call: TRBV6-4; cdr3_nt: TGTGCCAGCTCCCAACAGGGCGAGGCAGATACGCAGTATTTT; cdr3_aa: CASSQQGEADTQYF
d_call: NA; j_call: TRBJ1-1; clone_size: NA; v_call: TRBV10-3; cdr3_nt: TGTGCCATCAGCGATCCGGGACTGGAAGCTTTCTTT; cdr3_aa: CAISDPGLEAFF
d_call: NA; j_call: TRBJ2-5; clone_size: NA; v_call: TRBV9; cdr3_nt: TGTGCCAGCAGCCAACTCCCAGGGACCCAGTACTTC; cdr3_aa: CASSQLPGTQYF
d_call: NA; j_call: TRBJ2-1; clone_size: NA; v_call: TRBV19; cdr3_nt: TGTGCCAGTAGTATGGACAGCTACAATGAGCAGTTCTTC; cdr3_aa: CASSMDSYNEQFF
d_call: NA; j_call: TRBJ1-5; clone_size: NA; v_call: TRBV5-5; cdr3_nt: TGTGCCAGCAGCGTCCGGGACGGCAATCAGCCCCAGCATTTT; cdr3_aa: CASSVRDGNQPQHF
d_call: NA; j_call: TRBJ2-7; clone_size: NA; v_call: TRBV28; cdr3_nt: TGTGCCAGCATGCAGGGCACCTACGAGCAGTACTTC; cdr3_aa: CASMQGTYEQYF
d_call: TRBD2; j_call: TRBJ2-5; clone_size: NA; v_call: TRBV14; cdr3_nt: TGTGCCAGCAGCCCCCTCCCGACTAGCCTTCAAGAGACCCAGTACTTC; cdr3_aa: CASSPLPTSLQETQYF
d_call: TRBD2; j_call: TRBJ2-3; clone_size: NA; v_call: TRBV5-1; cdr3_nt: TGCGCCAGCAGCTTCACCAGCGGGGGGACGGGTGATACGCAGTATTTT; cdr3_aa: CASSFTSGGTGDTQYF
d_call: TRBD2; j_call: TRBJ2-3; clone_size: once; v_call: TRBV9; cdr3_nt: TGTGCCAGCAGCGCCCGGGGGGGGCTTGGAACAGATACGCAGTATTTT; cdr3_aa: CASSARGGLGTDTQYF
d_call: NA; j_call: TRBJ1-2; clone_size: NA; v_call: TRBV6-5; cdr3_nt: TGTGCCAGCAGTCCGGGGGGGGGAACCTATGGCTACACCTTC; cdr3_aa: CASSPGGGTYGYTF
d_call: NA; j_call: TRBJ1-6; clone_size: NA; v_call: TRBV6-6; cdr3_nt: TGTGCCAGCAGGTTCAGGGATGGGAATTCACCCCTCCACTTT; cdr3_aa: CASRFRDGNSPLHF
d_call: NA; j_call: TRBJ2-5; clone_size: NA; v_call: TRBV7-2; cdr3_nt: TGTGCCAGCAGCTTAGTTGGGGTGGGTGAGACCCAGTACTTC; cdr3_aa: CASSLVGVGETQYF
d_call: NA; j_call: TRBJ1-2; clone_size: NA; v_call: TRBV11-2; cdr3_nt: TGTGCCAGCAGCTTAGGGCGGGGCGGCTACACCTTC; cdr3_aa: CASSLGRGGYTF
d_call: NA; j_call: TRBJ1-2; clone_size: NA; v_call: TRBV9; cdr3_nt: TGTGCCAGCAGCCCCCGCGACAGCCCATATGGCTACACCTTC; cdr3_aa: CASSPRDSPYGYTF
d_call: NA; j_call: TRBJ2-7; clone_size: NA; v_call: TRBV19; cdr3_nt: TGTGCCAGTAGTATGGCCGGGGGAAGCTACGAGCAGTACTTC; cdr3_aa: CASSMAGGSYEQYF
d_call: TRBD2; j_call: TRBJ2-7; clone_size: NA; v_call: TRBV19; cdr3_nt: TGTGCCAGTAGCCCGGGGGGGCAGCGGTTTACCTACGAGCAGTACTTC; cdr3_aa: CASSPGGQRFTYEQYF
d_call: TRBD2; j_call: TRBJ2-1; clone_size: NA; v_call: TRBV5-6; cdr3_nt: TGTGCCAGCAGCGGGGGAGGGTTAAATGGGTGGAATGAGCAGTTCTTC; cdr3_aa: CASSGGGLNGWNEQFF
d_call: NA; j_call: TRBJ2-7; clone_size: NA; v_call: TRBV18; cdr3_nt: TGTGCCACTTCACCGGGGCAGGGCCACGAGCAGTACTTC; cdr3_aa: CATSPGQGHEQYF
d_call: NA; j_call: TRBJ2-7; clone_size: NA; v_call: TRBV28; cdr3_nt: TGTGCCAGCAGTCCCTTTGCGGGCTACGAGCAGTACTTC; cdr3_aa: CASSPFAGYEQYF
d_call: NA; j_call: TRBJ2-2; clone_size: NA; v_call: TRBV9; cdr3_nt: TGTGCCAGCAGCGAGGGCAGCCCTAACACCGGGGAGCTGTTTTTT; cdr3_aa: CASSEGSPNTGELFF
d_call: NA; j_call: TRBJ1-2; clone_size: medium-sized; v_call: TRBV19; cdr3_nt: TGTGCCAGTAGGAACGGGTCCCCAAATGGCTACACCTTC; cdr3_aa: CASRNGSPNGYTF
d_call: NA; j_call: TRBJ2-1; clone_size: NA; v_call: TRBV7-9; cdr3_nt: TGTGCCAGCAGCCCCTCCCGCCTCCCTGGCTACAATGAGCAGTTCTTC; cdr3_aa: CASSPSRLPGYNEQFF
d_call: NA; j_call: TRBJ1-1; clone_size: NA; v_call: TRBV15; cdr3_nt: TGTGCCACCAGCAGAGATTTTGGACCGCTGAACACTGAAGCTTTCTTT; cdr3_aa: CATSRDFGPLNTEAFF
d_call: NA; j_call: TRBJ2-3; clone_size: NA; v_call: TRBV6-6; cdr3_nt: TGTGCCAGCAGTTATTTTCAGGGTAGCACAGATACGCAGTATTTT; cdr3_aa: CASSYFQGSTDTQYF
d_call: NA; j_call: TRBJ2-7; clone_size: NA; v_call: TRBV27; cdr3_nt: TGTGCCAGCAGTTTAAGGCCAGGCTACGAGCAGTACTTC; cdr3_aa: CASSLRPGYEQYF
d_call: NA; j_call: TRBJ1-5; clone_size: few; v_call: TRBV9; cdr3_nt: TGTGCCAGCAGCCCCGGGGGGGGCAATCAGCCCCAGCATTTT; cdr3_aa: CASSPGGGNQPQHF
d_call: NA; j_call: TRBJ2-1; clone_size: NA; v_call: TRBV7-9; cdr3_nt: TGTGCCAGCAGCTTAGCGGCGGAAAGAAATGAGCAGTTCTTC; cdr3_aa: CASSLAAERNEQFF
d_call: NA; j_call: TRBJ1-5; clone_size: NA; v_call: TRBV4-3; cdr3_nt: TGCGCCAGCAGCCAAGAGGTGGGGAATCAGCCCCAGCATTTT; cdr3_aa: CASSQEVGNQPQHF
d_call: NA; j_call: TRBJ2-5; clone_size: NA; v_call: TRBV4-1; cdr3_nt: TGCGCCAGCAGCCAAGGCTCAGGACAAGAGACCCAGTACTTC; cdr3_aa: CASSQGSGQETQYF
d_call: TRBD2; j_call: TRBJ2-7; clone_size: once; v_call: TRBV28; cdr3_nt: TGTGCCAGCAGTTTGAGTCTAGCGGGATCCTACGAGCAGTACTTC; cdr3_aa: CASSLSLAGSYEQYF
d_call: TRBD1; j_call: TRBJ2-7; clone_size: NA; v_call: TRBV4-2; cdr3_nt: TGTGCCAGCAGCCAAGATGCTGGGGACAGGTCTCCCTACGAGCAGTACTTC; cdr3_aa: CASSQDAGDRSPYEQYF
d_call: NA; j_call: TRBJ1-5; clone_size: NA; v_call: TRBV28; cdr3_nt: TGTGCCATAGTAAGAGGGGAGCATAGCAATCAGCCCCAGCATTTT; cdr3_aa: CAIVRGEHSNQPQHF
d_call: TRBD1; j_call: TRBJ1-2; clone_size: NA; v_call: TRBV6-5; cdr3_nt: TGTGCCAGCAGAGCCGGGACAGGCAACTATGGCTACACCTTC; cdr3_aa: CASRAGTGNYGYTF
d_call: TRBD1; j_call: TRBJ2-2; clone_size: NA; v_call: TRBV13; cdr3_nt: TGTGCCAGCAGCTTCGCCGGGACAGCTAACACCGGGGAGCTGTTTTTT; cdr3_aa: CASSFAGTANTGELFF
d_call: NA; j_call: TRBJ1-3; clone_size: once; v_call: TRBV2; cdr3_nt: TGTGCCAGCAGTGAAAATAAGGTAGGGGGGGCAGATGGAAACACCATATATTTT; cdr3_aa: CASSENKVGGADGNTIYF